This TCR beta chain was profiled in a study of cytomegalovirus exposure and HLA in healthy donors. About the research overall: An earlier analysis found around 120 million unique TCR beta sequences from about 179 million T cells. Broader study findings: Earlier findings revealed that most TCR beta V segments proved productive either about 87% or about 30% of the time.

The study ran its PCR with 60 Vbeta and 13 Jbeta primers. Repertoires were generated with immunoSEQ multiplex PCR, while TCRdb's copy carries only in-frame clones and drops some. Here the sample spans a few hundred thousand clones, 70% to 90% being singletons. Worth noting for this clone: The antigen is unknown.

Between the trimmed V and J ends, which lost 4 bases and 7 bases, there was a span of 8 bases. Germline lookup yields CDR1 KGHSH and CDR2 LQKENI. This CDR3 has 13 residues. The clonotype was recovered from a man under 40 in good health and CMV-seronegative. Input material: PBMCs. V usage is TRBV18 and J usage is TRBJ1-6; no clear D. CDR3 region: CASSLGENSPLHF. In DNA form, the CDR3 reads TGTGCCAGCTCACTAGGAGAGAATTCACCCCTCCACTTT.